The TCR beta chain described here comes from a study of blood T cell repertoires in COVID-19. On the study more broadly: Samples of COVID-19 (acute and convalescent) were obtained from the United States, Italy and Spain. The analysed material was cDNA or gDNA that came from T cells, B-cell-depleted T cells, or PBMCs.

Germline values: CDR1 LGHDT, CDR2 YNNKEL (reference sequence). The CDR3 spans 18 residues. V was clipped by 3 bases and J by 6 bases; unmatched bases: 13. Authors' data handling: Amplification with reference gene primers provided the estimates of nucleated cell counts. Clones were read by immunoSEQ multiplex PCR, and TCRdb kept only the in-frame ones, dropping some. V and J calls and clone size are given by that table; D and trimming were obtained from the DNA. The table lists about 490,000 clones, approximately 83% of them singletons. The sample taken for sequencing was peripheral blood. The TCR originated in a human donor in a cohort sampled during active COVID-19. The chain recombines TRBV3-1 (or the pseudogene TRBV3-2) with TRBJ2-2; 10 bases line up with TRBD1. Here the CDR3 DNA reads TGTGCCAGCAGCCACTATTTTTTCCGGGACAGGGGCGCCGGGGAGCTGTTTTTT. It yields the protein CASSHYFFRDRGAGELFF.